The rows below give T cell receptor beta chains drawn from one sample of a study of blood T cell repertoires in COVID-19. The assay was immunoSEQ multiplex PCR, and TCRdb's table has in-frame clones only and misses some. The sample has approximately 240,000 clones; more than 60% are singletons. Specimen: peripheral blood. All receptors derive from a woman between 35 and 50 years old with active or convalescent COVID-19. Both conserved end residues are part of each CDR3. A D gene is named only where the DNA matches it firmly. Only part of the rows carry a size: once, few, many, or a class if the clone is expanded.

>NA|TRBV28|TRBD2|TRBJ2-3
CAITGGRRDTQYF
TGTGCCATTACGGGAGGGCGGCGGGATACGCAGTATTTT
>NA|TRBV9|TRBD1|TRBJ2-3
CASSVVGTATTDTQYF
TGTGCCAGCAGCGTAGTAGGGACAGCGACCACAGATACGCAGTATTTT
>NA|TRBV5-1|NA|TRBJ1-1
CASSKNIGGRNTEAFF
TGCGCCAGCAGCAAAAATATCGGAGGGAGGAACACTGAAGCTTTCTTT
>few|TRBV15|NA|TRBJ1-4
CATSRDLREGDGEKLFF
TGTGCCACCAGCAGAGATCTGCGGGAGGGTGACGGGGAAAAACTGTTTTTT
>NA|TRBV18|NA|TRBJ2-1
CASSPNIQNNEQFF
TGTGCCAGCTCACCAAATATCCAGAACAATGAGCAGTTCTTC
>NA|TRBV27|NA|TRBJ1-5
CASSSGMSNQPQHF
TGTGCCAGCAGTTCCGGTATGAGCAATCAGCCCCAGCATTTT
>NA|TRBV5-4|TRBD1|TRBJ2-7
CASSNPDRADEQYF
TGTGCCAGCAGCAACCCGGACAGGGCGGACGAGCAGTACTTC
>few|TRBV28|NA|TRBJ1-6
CASSQGIRPLHF
TGTGCCAGCAGTCAGGGCATAAGACCCCTCCACTTT
>few|TRBV19|TRBD1|TRBJ1-1
CASSIVRQGGTEAFF
TGTGCCAGTAGTATAGTCCGACAGGGGGGCACTGAAGCTTTCTTT
>once|TRBV7-9|TRBD2|TRBJ2-4
CASSLAFGLGKNIQYF
TGTGCCAGCAGCTTAGCGTTTGGACTAGGGAAAAACATTCAGTACTTC
>NA|TRBV7-8|TRBD1|TRBJ1-1
CASSMGTGTTEAFF
TGTGCCAGCAGCATGGGGACAGGGACCACTGAAGCTTTCTTT
>NA|TRBV5-5|TRBD1|TRBJ1-5
CASSLLGDSTQPQHF
TGTGCCAGCTCGCTTTTAGGGGACAGCACCCAGCCCCAGCATTTT
>NA|TRBV5-1|NA|TRBJ2-7
CASRLGDSSYEQYF
TGCGCCAGCCGCTTGGGAGACAGCTCCTACGAGCAGTACTTC
>NA|TRBV30|NA|TRBJ1-6
CAWSVARTVRDSPLHF
TGTGCCTGGAGTGTAGCTAGGACGGTGAGGGATTCACCCCTCCACTTT
>NA|TRBV3-1/TRBV3-2|NA|TRBJ2-1
CASRSYNEQFF
TGTGCCAGCAGGTCGTACAATGAGCAGTTCTTC
>NA|TRBV6-5|TRBD1|TRBJ1-4
CASSEDRGNEKLFF
TGTGCCAGCAGCGAGGACAGGGGGAATGAAAAACTGTTTTTT
>NA|TRBV18|TRBD2|TRBJ2-2
CASSPQYIAGANTGELFF
TGTGCCAGCTCACCACAGTATATAGCGGGGGCCAACACCGGGGAGCTGTTTTTT
>NA|TRBV7-6|NA|TRBJ1-1
CASSPWATEAFF
TGTGCCAGCAGTCCTTGGGCCACTGAAGCTTTCTTT
>once|TRBV11-3|NA|TRBJ2-2
CASSFGGTGELFF
TGTGCCAGCAGCTTCGGGGGAACCGGGGAGCTGTTTTTT
>NA|TRBV7-3|NA|TRBJ2-1
CASSRQGDNEQFF
TGTGCCAGCAGCCGGCAGGGTGACAATGAGCAGTTCTTC
>once|TRBV5-6|NA|TRBJ1-2
CASSLNSAYGYTF
TGTGCCAGCAGCTTGAACAGTGCCTATGGCTACACCTTC
>NA|TRBV28|NA|TRBJ1-1
CATLWAGGVWTEAFF
TGTGCCACCCTGTGGGCTGGGGGCGTTTGGACTGAAGCTTTCTTT
>NA|TRBV4-2|TRBD1|TRBJ1-2
CASRQGQGAHGYTF
TGTGCCAGCAGGCAGGGACAGGGGGCCCATGGCTACACCTTC
>few|TRBV13|NA|TRBJ2-6
CASSSLRLSSGANVLTF
TGTGCCAGCAGCTCACTACGATTGAGCTCTGGGGCCAACGTCCTGACTTTC
>once|TRBV2|TRBD2|TRBJ2-3
CASDRRLAGVTDTQYF
TGTGCCAGCGACCGGCGACTAGCGGGGGTGACAGATACGCAGTATTTT
>NA|TRBV18|TRBD1|TRBJ1-2
CASSPPQGAHTF
TGTGCCAGCTCACCACCGCAGGGGGCGCATACCTTC
>NA|TRBV11-2|NA|TRBJ2-1
CASSLDRRNWQFF
TGTGCCAGCAGCTTAGATCGGAGAAACTGGCAGTTCTTC
>NA|TRBV4-1|NA|TRBJ1-5
CASSQDRIQGSHQPQHF
TGCGCCAGCAGCCAAGATAGGATCCAGGGCAGTCATCAGCCCCAGCATTTT
>NA|TRBV19|NA|TRBJ2-3
CASSIYSIGVGDTQYF
TGTGCCAGTAGTATCTACTCGATAGGGGTGGGAGATACGCAGTATTTT
>NA|TRBV10-2|TRBD2|TRBJ2-6
CASSLTSGGFSGANVLTF
TGCGCCAGCAGTTTAACTAGCGGGGGCTTCTCTGGGGCCAACGTCCTGACTTTC
>NA|TRBV3-1/TRBV3-2|TRBD1|TRBJ1-1
CASPPGQGFLIEAFF
TGTGCCAGTCCTCCCGGACAGGGCTTTCTGATTGAAGCTTTCTTT
>NA|TRBV6-5|NA|TRBJ1-5
CASSLTGFNQPQHF
TGTGCCAGCAGCCTCACAGGGTTCAATCAGCCCCAGCATTTT
>NA|TRBV5-1|TRBD1|TRBJ2-3
CASSTTGGWMADTQYF
TGCGCCAGCAGCACGACAGGGGGCTGGATGGCAGATACGCAGTATTTT
>NA|TRBV2|TRBD1|TRBJ1-3
CASSDGGQGRNTIYF
TGTGCCAGCAGTGACGGAGGACAGGGTAGAAACACCATATATTTT
>NA|TRBV28|TRBD1|TRBJ1-4
CASSSGTGKNEKLFF
TGTGCCAGCAGTTCCGGGACAGGGAAGAATGAAAAACTGTTTTTT
>NA|TRBV3-1/TRBV3-2|NA|TRBJ2-2
CASSQRTQGTTGELFF
TGTGCCAGCAGCCAACGGACCCAGGGCACGACCGGGGAGCTGTTTTTT
>few|TRBV5-1|NA|TRBJ2-3
CASSLYGQTDTQYF
TGCGCCAGCAGCTTGTACGGACAGACAGATACGCAGTATTTT
>NA|TRBV18|NA|TRBJ1-6
CASSPDRNSPLHF
TGTGCCAGCTCACCTGACAGGAATTCACCCCTCCACTTT
>NA|TRBV20-1|NA|TRBJ1-1
CSAIRTEAFF
TGCAGTGCTATCCGCACTGAAGCTTTCTTT
>NA|TRBV28|TRBD1|TRBJ1-5
CASKGTVGNQPQHF
TGTGCCAGCAAAGGGACAGTCGGCAATCAGCCCCAGCATTTT
>NA|TRBV6-6|TRBD2|TRBJ2-7
CASSYSQGTSSHEQYF
TGTGCCAGCAGTTACTCCCAAGGGACTAGTTCCCACGAGCAGTACTTC
>NA|TRBV5-1|TRBD1|TRBJ2-1
CASSLRTGSHNEQFF
TGCGCCAGCAGCTTAAGGACAGGGAGCCACAATGAGCAGTTCTTC
>NA|TRBV10-3|NA|TRBJ1-2
CAITAGYDYGYTF
TGTGCCATCACGGCAGGGTATGACTATGGCTACACCTTC
>NA|TRBV18|NA|TRBJ1-5
CASSPDGIDQPQHF
TGTGCCAGCTCACCAGACGGGATCGATCAGCCCCAGCATTTT
>NA|TRBV5-4|TRBD1|TRBJ2-5
CASSRDRARETQYF
TGTGCCAGCAGCCGCGACAGGGCTCGAGAGACCCAGTACTTC